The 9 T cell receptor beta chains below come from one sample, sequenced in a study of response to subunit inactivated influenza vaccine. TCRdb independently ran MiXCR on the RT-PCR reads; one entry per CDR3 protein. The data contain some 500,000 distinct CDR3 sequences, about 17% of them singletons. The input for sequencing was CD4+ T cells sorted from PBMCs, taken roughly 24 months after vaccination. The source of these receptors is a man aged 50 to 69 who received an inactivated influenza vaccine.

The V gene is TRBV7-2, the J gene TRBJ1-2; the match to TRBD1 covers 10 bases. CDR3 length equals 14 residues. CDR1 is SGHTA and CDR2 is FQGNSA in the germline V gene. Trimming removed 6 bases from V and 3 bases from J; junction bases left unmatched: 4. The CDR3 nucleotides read TGTGCCAGCAGTCAGGACAGGGGGGACTATGGCTACACCTTC. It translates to CASSQDRGDYGYTF.

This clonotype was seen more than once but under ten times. The CDR3 DNA is TGTGCCATCAGTGCGGGAAGGAGGGGTGGAGATACGCAGTATTTT. It yields the protein CAISAGRRGGDTQYF. V and J are TRBV10-3 and TRBJ2-3; D possibly corresponds to TRBD2 (6 bases). Trimming cost V 4 bases and J 5 bases, with 16 bases left between them. Germline CDR1 and CDR2: ENHRY and SYGVKD. The CDR3 runs to 15 residues.

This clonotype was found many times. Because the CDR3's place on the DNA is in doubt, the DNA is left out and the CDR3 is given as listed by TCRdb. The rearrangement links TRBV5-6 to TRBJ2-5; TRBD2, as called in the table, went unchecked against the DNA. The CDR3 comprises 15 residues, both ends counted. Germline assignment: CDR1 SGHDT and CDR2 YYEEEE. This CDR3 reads CASSFLWTSEETQYF.

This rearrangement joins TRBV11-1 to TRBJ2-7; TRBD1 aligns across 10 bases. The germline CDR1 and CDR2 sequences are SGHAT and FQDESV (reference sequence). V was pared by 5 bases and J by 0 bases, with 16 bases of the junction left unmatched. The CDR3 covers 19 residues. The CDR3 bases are TGTGCCAGCAGCATTAGCCGGGACAGGGGTCCCACAAGCTCCTACGAGCAGTACTTC. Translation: CASSISRDRGPTSSYEQYF.

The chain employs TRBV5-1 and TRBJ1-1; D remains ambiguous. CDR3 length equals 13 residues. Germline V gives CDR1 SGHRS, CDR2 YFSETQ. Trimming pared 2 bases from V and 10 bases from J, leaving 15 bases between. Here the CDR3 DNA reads TGCGCCAGCAGCTTCGGAGGTACACTAAGAGCTTTCTTT. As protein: CASSFGGTLRAFF.

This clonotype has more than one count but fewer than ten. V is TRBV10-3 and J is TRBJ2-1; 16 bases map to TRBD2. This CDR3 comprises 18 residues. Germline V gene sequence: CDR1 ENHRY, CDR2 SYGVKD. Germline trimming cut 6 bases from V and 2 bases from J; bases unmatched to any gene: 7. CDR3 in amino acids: CAIRSSGTSGGAYNEQFF. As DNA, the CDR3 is TGTGCCATCAGATCATCCGGGACTAGCGGGGGGGCCTACAATGAGCAGTTCTTC.

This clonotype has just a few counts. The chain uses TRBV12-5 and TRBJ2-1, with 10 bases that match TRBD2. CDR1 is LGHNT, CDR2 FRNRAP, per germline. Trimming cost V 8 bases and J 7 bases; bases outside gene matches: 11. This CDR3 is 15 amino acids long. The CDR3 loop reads CASSEAGGPGNEQFF. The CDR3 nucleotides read TGTGCTAGTTCTGAAGCGGGAGGGCCAGGTAATGAGCAGTTCTTC.

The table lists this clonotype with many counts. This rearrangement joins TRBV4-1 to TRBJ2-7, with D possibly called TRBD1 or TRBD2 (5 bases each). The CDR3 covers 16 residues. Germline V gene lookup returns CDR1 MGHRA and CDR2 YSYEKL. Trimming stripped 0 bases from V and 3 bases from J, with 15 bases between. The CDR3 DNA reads TGCGCCAGCAGCCAAGATCCTCAGGGAGTCCTCTACGAGCAGTACTTC. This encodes CASSQDPQGVLYEQYF.

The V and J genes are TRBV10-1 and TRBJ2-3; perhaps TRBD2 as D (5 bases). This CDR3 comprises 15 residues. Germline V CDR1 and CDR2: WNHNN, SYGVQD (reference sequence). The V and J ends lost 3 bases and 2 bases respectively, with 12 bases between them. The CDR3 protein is CASSDYSRATDTQYF. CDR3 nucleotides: TGCGCCAGCAGTGATTACTCGAGGGCCACAGATACGCAGTATTTT.